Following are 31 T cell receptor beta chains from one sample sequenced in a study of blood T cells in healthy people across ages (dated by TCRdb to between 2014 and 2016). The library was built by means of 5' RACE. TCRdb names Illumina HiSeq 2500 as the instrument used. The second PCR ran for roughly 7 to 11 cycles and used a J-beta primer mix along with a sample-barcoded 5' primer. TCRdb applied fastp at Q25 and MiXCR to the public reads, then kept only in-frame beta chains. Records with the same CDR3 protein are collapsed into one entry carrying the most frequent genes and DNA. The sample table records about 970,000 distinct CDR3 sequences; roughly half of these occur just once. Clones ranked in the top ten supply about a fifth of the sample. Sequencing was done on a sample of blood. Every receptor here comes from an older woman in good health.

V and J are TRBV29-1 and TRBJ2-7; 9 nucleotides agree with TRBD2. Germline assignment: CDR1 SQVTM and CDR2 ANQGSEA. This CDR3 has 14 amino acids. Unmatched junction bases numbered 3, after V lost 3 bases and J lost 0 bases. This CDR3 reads CSVDASGNSYEQYF. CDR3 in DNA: TGCAGCGTTGACGCTAGCGGGAACTCCTACGAGCAGTACTTC.

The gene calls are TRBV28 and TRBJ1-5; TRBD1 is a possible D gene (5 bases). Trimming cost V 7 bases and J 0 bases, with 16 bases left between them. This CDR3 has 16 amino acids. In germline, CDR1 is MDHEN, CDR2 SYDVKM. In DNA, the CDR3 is TGTGCCAGCATTCTTTACGGGGGGAGTAGCAATCAGCCCCAGCATTTT. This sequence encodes CASILYGGSSNQPQHF.

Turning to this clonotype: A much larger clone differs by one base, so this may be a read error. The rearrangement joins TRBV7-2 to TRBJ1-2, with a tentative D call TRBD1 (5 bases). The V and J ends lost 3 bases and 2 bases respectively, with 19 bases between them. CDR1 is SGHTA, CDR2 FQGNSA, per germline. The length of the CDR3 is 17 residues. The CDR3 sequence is CASSFTAISGRNYGYTF. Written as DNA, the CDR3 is TGTGCCAGCAGCTTTACAGCTATTTCGGGACGGAACTATGGCTACACCTTC.

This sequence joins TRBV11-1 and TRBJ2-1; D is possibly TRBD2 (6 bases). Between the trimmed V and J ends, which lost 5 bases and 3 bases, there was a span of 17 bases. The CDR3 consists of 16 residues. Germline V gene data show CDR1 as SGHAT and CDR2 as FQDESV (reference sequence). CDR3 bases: TGTGCCAGCAGCCGAAGTGGTGCTAGCGTCTACAATGAGCAGTTCTTC. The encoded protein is CASSRSGASVYNEQFF.

CDR3 DNA sequence: TGCAGCGGTGAGAACAGAGAGACCCAGTACTTC. Amino acid sequence: CSGENRETQYF. The chain is built from TRBV29-1 and TRBJ2-7; D remains ambiguous. The DNA end is a closer match to TRBJ2-5, so the J assignment may be wrong. The germline V gene encodes CDR1 SQVTM and CDR2 ANQGSEA. This CDR3 spans 11 amino acids.

This CDR3 reads CSVEDRGRNEKLFF. The CDR3 DNA is TGCAGCGTTGAAGACAGGGGTAGAAATGAAAAACTGTTTTTT. The chain is built from TRBV29-1 and TRBJ1-4; tentatively, D is TRBD1 (6 bases). Trimming left V 0 bases short and J 5 bases short, with 10 bases between. Germline-derived CDR1 and CDR2 are SQVTM and ANQGSEA. The CDR3 is 14 amino acids.

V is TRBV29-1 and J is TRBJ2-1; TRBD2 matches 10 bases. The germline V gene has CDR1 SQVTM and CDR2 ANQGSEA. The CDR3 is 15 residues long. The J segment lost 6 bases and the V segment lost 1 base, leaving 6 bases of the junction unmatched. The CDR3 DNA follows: TGCAGCGTTGAAGGGACTAGCGGACGCTGCAATGAGCAGTTCTTC. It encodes CSVEGTSGRCNEQFF.

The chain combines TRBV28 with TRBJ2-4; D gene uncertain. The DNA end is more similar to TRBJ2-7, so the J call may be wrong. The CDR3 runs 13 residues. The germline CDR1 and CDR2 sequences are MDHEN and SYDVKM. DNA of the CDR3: TGTGCCAGCAAGGGATTTACTGCCTACGAGCAGTACTTC. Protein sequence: CASKGFTAYEQYF.

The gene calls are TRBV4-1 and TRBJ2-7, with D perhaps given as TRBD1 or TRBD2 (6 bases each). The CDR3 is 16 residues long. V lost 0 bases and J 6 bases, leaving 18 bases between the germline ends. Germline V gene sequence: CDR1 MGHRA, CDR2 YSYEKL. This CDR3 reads CASSQELRGEAGEQYF. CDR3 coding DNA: TGCGCCAGCAGCCAAGAGCTTAGGGGGGAAGCAGGCGAGCAGTACTTC.

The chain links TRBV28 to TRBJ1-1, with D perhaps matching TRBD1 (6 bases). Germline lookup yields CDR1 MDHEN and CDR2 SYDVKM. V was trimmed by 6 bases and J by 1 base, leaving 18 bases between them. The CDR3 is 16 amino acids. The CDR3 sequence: CASSSWDTNKNTEAFF. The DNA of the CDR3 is TGTGCCAGCAGCTCCTGGGACACGAATAAGAACACTGAAGCTTTCTTT.

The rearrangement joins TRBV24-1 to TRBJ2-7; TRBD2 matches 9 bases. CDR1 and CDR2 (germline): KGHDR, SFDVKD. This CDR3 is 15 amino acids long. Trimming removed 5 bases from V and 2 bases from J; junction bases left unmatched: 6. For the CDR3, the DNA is TGTGCCACCAGTGGTGGTAGCGGGGGTACCTACGAGCAGTACTTC. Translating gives CATSGGSGGTYEQYF.

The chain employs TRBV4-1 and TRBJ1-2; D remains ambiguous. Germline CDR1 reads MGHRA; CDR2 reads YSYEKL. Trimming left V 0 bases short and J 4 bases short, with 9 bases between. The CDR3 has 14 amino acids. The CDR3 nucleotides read TGCGCCAGCAGCCAAGATCGAAATAGCTATGGCTACACCTTC. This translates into CASSQDRNSYGYTF.

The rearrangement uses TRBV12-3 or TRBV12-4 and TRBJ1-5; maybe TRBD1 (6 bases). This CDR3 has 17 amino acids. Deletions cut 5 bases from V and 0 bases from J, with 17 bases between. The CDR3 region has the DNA TGTGCCAGCAGTGGAGACAGGCCCGAGTATAGCAATCAGCCCCAGCATTTT. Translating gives CASSGDRPEYSNQPQHF.

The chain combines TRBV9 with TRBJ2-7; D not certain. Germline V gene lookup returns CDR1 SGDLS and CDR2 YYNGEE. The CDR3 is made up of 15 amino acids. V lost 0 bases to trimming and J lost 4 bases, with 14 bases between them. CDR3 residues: CASSVGYPLIYEQYF. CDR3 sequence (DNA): TGTGCCAGCAGCGTAGGGTACCCCCTTATTTACGAGCAGTACTTC.

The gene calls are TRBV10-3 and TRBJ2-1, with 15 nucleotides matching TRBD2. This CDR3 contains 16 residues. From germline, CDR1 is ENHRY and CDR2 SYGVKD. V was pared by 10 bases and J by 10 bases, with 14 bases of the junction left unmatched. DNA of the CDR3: TGTGCCAGCGACGGCTCTGGGACTAGCGGGAGGAACGAGCAGTTCTTC. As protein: CASDGSGTSGRNEQFF.

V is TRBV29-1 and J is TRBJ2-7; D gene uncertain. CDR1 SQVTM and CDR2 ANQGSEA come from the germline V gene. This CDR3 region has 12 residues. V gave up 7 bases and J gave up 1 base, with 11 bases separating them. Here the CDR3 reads CSGSGPSYEQYF. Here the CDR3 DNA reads TGCAGCGGATCCGGGCCGTCCTACGAGCAGTACTTC.

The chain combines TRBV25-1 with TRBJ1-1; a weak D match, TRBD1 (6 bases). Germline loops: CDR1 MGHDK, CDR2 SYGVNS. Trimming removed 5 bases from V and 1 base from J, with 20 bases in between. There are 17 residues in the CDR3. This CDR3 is CASSSHLGGLGNTEAFF. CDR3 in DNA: TGTGCCAGCAGTTCCCACCTCGGGGGGCTCGGGAACACTGAAGCTTTCTTT.

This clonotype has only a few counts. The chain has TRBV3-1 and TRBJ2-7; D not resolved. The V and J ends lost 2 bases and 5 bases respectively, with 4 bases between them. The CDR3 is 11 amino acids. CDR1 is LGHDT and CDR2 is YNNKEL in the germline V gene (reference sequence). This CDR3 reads CASSQSNEQYF. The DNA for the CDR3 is TGTGCCAGCAGCCAATCAAACGAGCAGTACTTC.

The CDR3 DNA follows: TGTGCCAGCAGCCAAGGGGGTACCATTCAGTACTTC. Translated, it gives CASSQGGTIQYF. The chain combines TRBV14 with TRBJ2-4; no definite D call. There are 12 residues in the CDR3. CDR1 is SGHDN, CDR2 FVKESK, per germline. V was clipped by 1 base and J by 9 bases, with 7 bases between them.

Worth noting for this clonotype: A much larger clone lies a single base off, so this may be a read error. CDR3 residues: CASSLPRQTDTQYF. DNA for the CDR3: TGTGCCAGCAGTTTACCGCGGCAGACAGATACGCAGTATTTT. The chain links TRBV28 to TRBJ2-3; unclear D gene. The germline V gene has CDR1 MDHEN and CDR2 SYDVKM. The V and J ends lost 2 bases and 3 bases respectively, with 9 bases between them. The CDR3 has 14 amino acids.

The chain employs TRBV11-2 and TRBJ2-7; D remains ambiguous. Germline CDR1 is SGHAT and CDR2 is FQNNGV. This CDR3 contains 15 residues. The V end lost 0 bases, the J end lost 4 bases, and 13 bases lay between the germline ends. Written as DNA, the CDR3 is TGTGCCAGCAGCTTAGATCTTGCCAGAACTTACGAGCAGTACTTC. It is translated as CASSLDLARTYEQYF. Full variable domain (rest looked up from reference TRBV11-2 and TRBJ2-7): EAGVAQSPRYKIIEKRQSVAFWCNPISGHATLYWYQQILGQGPKLLIQFQNNGVVDDSQLPKDRFSAERLKGVDSTLKIQPAKLEDSAVYLCASSLDLARTYEQYFGPGTRLTVT.

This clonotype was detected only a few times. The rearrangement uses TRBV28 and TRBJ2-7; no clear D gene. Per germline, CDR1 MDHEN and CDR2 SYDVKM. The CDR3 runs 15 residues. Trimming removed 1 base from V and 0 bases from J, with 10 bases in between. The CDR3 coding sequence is TGTGCCAGCAGTTTATCAGGTTATAGCTCCTACGAGCAGTACTTC. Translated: CASSLSGYSSYEQYF.

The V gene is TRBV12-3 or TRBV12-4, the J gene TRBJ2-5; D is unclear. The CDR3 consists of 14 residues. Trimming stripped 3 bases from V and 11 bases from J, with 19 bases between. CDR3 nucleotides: TGTGCCAGCAGTTTCGGTGGGGTATGGAATGAGCAGTACTTC. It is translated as CASSFGGVWNEQYF.

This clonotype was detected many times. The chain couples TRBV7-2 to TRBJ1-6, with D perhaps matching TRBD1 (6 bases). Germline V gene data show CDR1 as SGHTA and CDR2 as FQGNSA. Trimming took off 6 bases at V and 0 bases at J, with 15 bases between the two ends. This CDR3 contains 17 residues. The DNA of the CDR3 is TGTGCCAGCAGTCTTCGGACAGAAAGCTCCTATAATTCACCCCTCCACTTT. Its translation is CASSLRTESSYNSPLHF.

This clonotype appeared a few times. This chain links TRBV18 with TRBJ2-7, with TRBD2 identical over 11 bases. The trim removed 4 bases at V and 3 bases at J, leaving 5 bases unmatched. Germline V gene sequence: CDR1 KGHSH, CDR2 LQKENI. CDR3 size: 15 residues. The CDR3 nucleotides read TGTGCCAGCTCACTTACTAGCGGGAGTGGCTACGAGCAGTACTTC. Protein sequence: CASSLTSGSGYEQYF.

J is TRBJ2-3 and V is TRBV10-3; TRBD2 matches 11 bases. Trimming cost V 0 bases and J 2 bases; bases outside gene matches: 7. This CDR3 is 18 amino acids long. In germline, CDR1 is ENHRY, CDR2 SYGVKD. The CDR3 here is CAISESSWTSGFTDTQYF. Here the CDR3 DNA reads TGTGCCATCAGTGAGTCAAGTTGGACTAGCGGGTTCACAGATACGCAGTATTTT.

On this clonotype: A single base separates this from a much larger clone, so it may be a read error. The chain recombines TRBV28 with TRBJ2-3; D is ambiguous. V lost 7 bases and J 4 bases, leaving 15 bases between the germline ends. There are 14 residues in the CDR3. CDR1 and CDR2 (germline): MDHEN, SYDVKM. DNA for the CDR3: TGTGCCAGCATCCCCCCGGAATCGCCAGATACGCAGTATTTT. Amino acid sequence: CASIPPESPDTQYF. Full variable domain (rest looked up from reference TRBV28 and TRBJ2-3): DVKVTQSSRYLVKRTGEKVFLECVQDMDHENMFWYRQDPGLGLRLIYFSYDVKMKEKGDIPEGYSVSREKKERFSLILESASTNQTSMYLCASIPPESPDTQYFGPGTRLTVL.

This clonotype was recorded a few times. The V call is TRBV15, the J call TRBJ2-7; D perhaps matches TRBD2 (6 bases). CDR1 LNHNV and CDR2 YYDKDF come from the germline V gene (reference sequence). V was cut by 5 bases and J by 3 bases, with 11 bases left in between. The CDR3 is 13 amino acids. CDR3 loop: CATSVADLYEQYF. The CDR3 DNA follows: TGTGCCACCAGCGTAGCGGACCTCTACGAGCAGTACTTC.

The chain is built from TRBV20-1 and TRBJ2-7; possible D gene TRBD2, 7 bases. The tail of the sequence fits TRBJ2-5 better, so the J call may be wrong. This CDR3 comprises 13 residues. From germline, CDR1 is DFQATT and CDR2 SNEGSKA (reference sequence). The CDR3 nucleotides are TGCAGTGCCGAGGGGGAGGGGTACGAGACCCAGTACTTC. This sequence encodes CSAEGEGYETQYF.

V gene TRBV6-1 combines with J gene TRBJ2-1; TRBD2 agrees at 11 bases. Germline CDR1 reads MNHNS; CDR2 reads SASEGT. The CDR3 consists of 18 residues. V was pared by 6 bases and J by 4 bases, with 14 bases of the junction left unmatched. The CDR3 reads CASSRQPTSGSGYNEQFF. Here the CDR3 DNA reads TGTGCCAGCAGCCGACAGCCAACTAGCGGGAGCGGGTACAATGAGCAGTTCTTC.

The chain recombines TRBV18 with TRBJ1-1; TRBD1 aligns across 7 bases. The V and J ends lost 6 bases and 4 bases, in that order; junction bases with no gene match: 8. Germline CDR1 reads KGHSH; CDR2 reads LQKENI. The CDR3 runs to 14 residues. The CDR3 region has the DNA TGTGCCAGCTCGGCGGACAGGCTTGGCACTGAAGCTTTCTTT. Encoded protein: CASSADRLGTEAFF.